This entry is about one T cell receptor (beta chain). Its antigen remains unidentified. No qualities accompany the bases; no much larger clone lies one base away. The library was prepared using RT-PCR. The sequencer listed for this sample is Illumina HiSeq 2500. TCRdb took the public reads, trimmed them with fastp at Q25, ran MiXCR for clone calling and kept in-frame beta chains. CDR3 protein sequences are deduplicated, and each keeps its most common genes and DNA. Here the sample has some 550,000 distinct CDR3 sequences; roughly 23% occur a single time. Approximately 3% of the sample rests with the top ten. CDR3 length: 14 amino acids, cysteine to phenylalanine. Here the CDR3 DNA is all that survives: 42 bases in frame from base 1. V sheds 5 bases and J sheds 6 bases, leaving 13 bases between their ends. The germline V gene sets CDR1 to SNHLY and CDR2 to FYNNEI. This record comes from a study of response to subunit inactivated influenza vaccine (dated by TCRdb to 2016 to 2019). Study-level background: Deep quantitative T cell receptor repertoire profiling was used in the study to track responses to a trivalent subunit inactivated influenza vaccine.

Overall results and qualifications from the work: The authors suggested that each seasonal influenza vaccination may recruit only a limited number of new T cells.

These data were also reused for a study on T cells expressing NK-cell markers. The second source states: TCR beta cDNA libraries were prepared using 5'RACE template switching, which introduced a universal primer site and unique molecular identifiers. Three sorted T-cell subsets (CD3+CD56+NKG2C+, CD3+CD56+NKG2C- and CD3+CD56-NKG2C+) from about 8 donors had their TCR beta-chain repertoires profiled. Seven of the eight sequenced donors were HCMV-seropositive and one was HCMV-seronegative. In several experiments an anti-gammadeltaTCR antibody was added to restrict sorting to alphabetaTCR-expressing T cells. For about 6 donors, the dominant CD3+CD56+NKG2C+ clonotypes were among the top 10 CD8+ clonotypes and accounted for 1.0-7.0% of CD8+ T cells. Those dominant clonotypes were again the most abundant among CD3+CD56-NKG2C+ cells in four donors, at roughly 28.3-60.1%. Whether the expanded NKG2C-expressing T cell clones were specific for HCMV antigens remained unclear. The eight sequenced donors were randomly selected healthy volunteers, three men and five women. HCMV serostatus was determined by detecting HCMV-specific IgG in serum with a commercial ELISA kit. Ficoll density gradient centrifugation was used to isolate peripheral blood mononuclear cells from blood. CD4+ and CD8+ T cells were isolated from PBMC by magnetic immunoseparation with Miltenyi isolation kits. Priming for cDNA synthesis came from the TCR beta constant segment, and two successive PCR amplification steps followed. The libraries were sequenced on Illumina HiSeq 2000/2500, MiSeq or NextSeq, producing 2 x 150 bp reads. MIGEC was used to demultiplex reads and group the reads by UMI, and MiTCR was used to assemble and quantify clonotypes. To remove erroneous sequences, TCR cDNA sequences were retained only when supported by two or more reads. Downstream repertoire analysis used the tcR package, and clonotypes were matched across fractions by CDR3 nucleotide sequence plus V segment. Antigen specificity was annotated against VDJdb with VDJmatch, allowing one amino acid substitution in CDR3.

The chain is made from TRBV2 and TRBJ1-4; a tentative D match to TRBD1 spans 6 bases. The clonotype comes from a man aged 50-60 years who received an inactivated influenza vaccine. Donor details come from another sample of the same person, matched by shared clones. The specimen comprised CD4+ T cells sorted from PBMCs, sampled less than 13 days after vaccination. The DNA is TGTGCCAGCAGTCTGCAGGGGATTGATGAAAAACTGTTTTTT. Translated, it gives CASSLQGIDEKLFF. Joined to the reference TRBV2 and TRBJ1-4 proteins, this CDR3 gives the full variable domain: EPEVTQTPSHQVTQMGQEVILRCVPISNHLYFYWYRQILGQKVEFLVSFYNNEISEKSEIFDDQFSVERPDGSNFTLKIRSTKLEDSAMYFCASSLQGIDEKLFFGSGTQLSVL.